This record concerns one T cell receptor beta chain sequence. The germline CDR1 and CDR2 sequences are SEHNR and FQNEAQ (reference sequence). The V segment lost 3 bases and the J segment 8 bases; nucleotides outside the gene matches: 18. The CDR3 extends over 17 amino acids. These data are taken from a study of cytomegalovirus exposure and HLA in healthy donors. In the PCR, 60 Vbeta and 13 Jbeta primers were used. The table came from immunoSEQ multiplex PCR; TCRdb's copy has only in-frame clones and leaves some out. Of approximately 140,000 clones in the sample, roughly 80% are singletons; the top ten hold 2.5% to 3.5%.

The receptor was derived from a female donor in good health and CMV-seronegative. This chain connects TRBV7-9 to TRBJ1-1, with TRBD1 matching over 7 bases. The sequencing sample was made of PBMCs. Here the CDR3 reads CASSFRVGTGVVGEAFF. In DNA, the CDR3 is TGTGCCAGCAGCTTTCGAGTCGGTACAGGGGTCGTAGGAGAAGCTTTCTTT. The entire variable domain, with the rest obtained from reference TRBV7-9 and TRBJ1-1, is as follows: DTGVSQNPRHKITKRGQNVTFRCDPISEHNRLYWYRQTLGQGPEFLTYFQNEAQLEKSRLLSDRFSAERPKGSFSTLEIQRTEQGDSAMYLCASSFRVGTGVVGEAFFGQGTRLTVV.